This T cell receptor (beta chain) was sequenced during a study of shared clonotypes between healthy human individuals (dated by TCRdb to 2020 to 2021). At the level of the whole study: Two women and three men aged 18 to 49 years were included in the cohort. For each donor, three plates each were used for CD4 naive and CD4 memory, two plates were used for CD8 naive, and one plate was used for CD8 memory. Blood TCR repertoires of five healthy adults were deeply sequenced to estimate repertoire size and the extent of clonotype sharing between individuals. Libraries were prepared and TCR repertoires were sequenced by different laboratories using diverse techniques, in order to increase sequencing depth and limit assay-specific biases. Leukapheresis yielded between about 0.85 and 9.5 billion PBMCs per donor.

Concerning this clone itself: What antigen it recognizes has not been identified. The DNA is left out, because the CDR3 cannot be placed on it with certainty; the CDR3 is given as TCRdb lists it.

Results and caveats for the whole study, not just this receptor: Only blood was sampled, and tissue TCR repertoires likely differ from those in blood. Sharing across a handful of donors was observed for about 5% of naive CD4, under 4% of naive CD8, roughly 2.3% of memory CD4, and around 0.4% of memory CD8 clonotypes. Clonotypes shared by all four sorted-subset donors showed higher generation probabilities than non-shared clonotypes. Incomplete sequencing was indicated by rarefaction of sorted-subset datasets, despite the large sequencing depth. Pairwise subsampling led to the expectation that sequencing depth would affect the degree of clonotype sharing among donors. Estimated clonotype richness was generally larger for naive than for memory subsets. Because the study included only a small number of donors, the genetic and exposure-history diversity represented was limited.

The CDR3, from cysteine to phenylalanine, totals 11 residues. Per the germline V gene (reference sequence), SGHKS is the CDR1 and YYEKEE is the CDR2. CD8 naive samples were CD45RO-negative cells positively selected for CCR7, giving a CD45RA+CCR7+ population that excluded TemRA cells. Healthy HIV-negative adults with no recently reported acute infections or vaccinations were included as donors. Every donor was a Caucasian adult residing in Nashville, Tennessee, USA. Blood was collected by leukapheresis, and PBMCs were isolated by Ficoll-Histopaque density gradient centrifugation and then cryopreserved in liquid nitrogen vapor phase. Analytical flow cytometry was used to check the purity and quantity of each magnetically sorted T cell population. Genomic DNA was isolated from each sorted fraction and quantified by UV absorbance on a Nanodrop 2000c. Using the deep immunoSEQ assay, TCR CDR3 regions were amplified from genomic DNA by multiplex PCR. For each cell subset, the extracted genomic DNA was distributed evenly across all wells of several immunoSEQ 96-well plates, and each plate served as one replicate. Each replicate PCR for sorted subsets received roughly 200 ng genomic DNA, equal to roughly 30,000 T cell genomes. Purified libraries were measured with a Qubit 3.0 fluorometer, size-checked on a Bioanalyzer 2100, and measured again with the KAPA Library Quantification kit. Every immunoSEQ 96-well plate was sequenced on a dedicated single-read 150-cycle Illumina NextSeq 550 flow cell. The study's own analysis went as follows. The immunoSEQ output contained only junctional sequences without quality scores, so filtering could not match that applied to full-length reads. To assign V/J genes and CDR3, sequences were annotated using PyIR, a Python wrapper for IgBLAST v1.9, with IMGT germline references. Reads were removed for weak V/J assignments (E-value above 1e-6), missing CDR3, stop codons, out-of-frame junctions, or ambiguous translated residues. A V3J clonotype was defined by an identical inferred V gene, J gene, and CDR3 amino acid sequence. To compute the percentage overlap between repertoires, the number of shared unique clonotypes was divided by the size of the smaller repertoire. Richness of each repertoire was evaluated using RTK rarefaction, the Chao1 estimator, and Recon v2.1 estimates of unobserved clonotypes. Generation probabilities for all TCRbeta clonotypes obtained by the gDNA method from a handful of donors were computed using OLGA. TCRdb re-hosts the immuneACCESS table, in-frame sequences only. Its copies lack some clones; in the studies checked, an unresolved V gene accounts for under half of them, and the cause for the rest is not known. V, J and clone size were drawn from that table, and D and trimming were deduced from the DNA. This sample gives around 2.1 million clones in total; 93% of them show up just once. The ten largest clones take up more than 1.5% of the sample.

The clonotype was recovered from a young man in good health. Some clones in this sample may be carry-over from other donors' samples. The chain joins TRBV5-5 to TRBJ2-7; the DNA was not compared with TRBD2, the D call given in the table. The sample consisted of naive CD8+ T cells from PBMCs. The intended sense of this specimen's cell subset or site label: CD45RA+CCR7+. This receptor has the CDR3 CASSFGTGNYF.